This is a list of T cell receptor beta chains from one sample in a study of blood T cell repertoires in COVID-19. Repertoires were generated with immunoSEQ multiplex PCR, while TCRdb's copy carries only in-frame clones and drops some. The table shows approximately 210,000 clones, with around 88% occurring only once. Material: peripheral blood. The receptors shown here come from a man aged 18 to 29 with active or convalescent COVID-19. Each CDR3 is given with its conserved first and last residue. A D gene is named only where the DNA matches it firmly. Clone size, where shown, is once, few, many, or a class for clones that have expanded.

clone_size	v_call	j_call	d_call	cdr3_nt	cdr3_aa
-	TRBV11-3	TRBJ2-1	-	TGTGCCAGCGGCACAACCTACAATGAGCAGTTCTTC	CASGTTYNEQFF
-	TRBV3-1/TRBV3-2	TRBJ2-1	TRBD2	TGTGCCAGCAGCCAAGGGGGAGCGGGAGCTAATGAGCAGTTCTTC	CASSQGGAGANEQFF
-	TRBV24-1	TRBJ2-2	-	TGTGCCACCAGTGGGGGACAAGCCGACACCGGGGAGCTGTTTTTT	CATSGGQADTGELFF
-	TRBV10-3	TRBJ2-3	TRBD2	TGTGCCATCAGTGATAGGGCTAGCGGGACATCAAGCACAGATACGCAGTATTTT	CAISDRASGTSSTDTQYF
-	TRBV9	TRBJ1-3	-	TGTGCCAGCAGCGTAGCCCCACTCGGGGACACCATATATTTT	CASSVAPLGDTIYF
-	TRBV6-5	TRBJ1-3	-	TGTGCCAGCGTCAGGGCTGGAAACACCATATATTTT	CASVRAGNTIYF
many	TRBV12-3/TRBV12-4	TRBJ1-3	-	TGTGCCAGCAGAATCCAGGGAAGGGACACCATATATTTT	CASRIQGRDTIYF
-	TRBV4-3	TRBJ1-2	-	TGCGCCAGCAGCCAAGATACAGGAGGGTATGGCTACACCTTC	CASSQDTGGYGYTF
-	TRBV3-1/TRBV3-2	TRBJ2-2	-	TGTGCCAGCAGCCAAGAACTAACGGCGAACACCGGGGAGCTGTTTTTT	CASSQELTANTGELFF
-	TRBV2	TRBJ2-1	TRBD2	TGTGCCAGCAGTGAAAATCTAGCGGGGCACAATGAGCAGTTCTTC	CASSENLAGHNEQFF
-	TRBV5-6	TRBJ2-3	TRBD2	TGTGCCAGCAGCTGGTGGACTAGTAAGGGCGCAGATACGCAGTATTTT	CASSWWTSKGADTQYF
-	TRBV15	TRBJ2-4	-	TGTGCCACCAGCAGAGATCGAGAGAGAGAAAACATTCAGTACTTC	CATSRDRERENIQYF